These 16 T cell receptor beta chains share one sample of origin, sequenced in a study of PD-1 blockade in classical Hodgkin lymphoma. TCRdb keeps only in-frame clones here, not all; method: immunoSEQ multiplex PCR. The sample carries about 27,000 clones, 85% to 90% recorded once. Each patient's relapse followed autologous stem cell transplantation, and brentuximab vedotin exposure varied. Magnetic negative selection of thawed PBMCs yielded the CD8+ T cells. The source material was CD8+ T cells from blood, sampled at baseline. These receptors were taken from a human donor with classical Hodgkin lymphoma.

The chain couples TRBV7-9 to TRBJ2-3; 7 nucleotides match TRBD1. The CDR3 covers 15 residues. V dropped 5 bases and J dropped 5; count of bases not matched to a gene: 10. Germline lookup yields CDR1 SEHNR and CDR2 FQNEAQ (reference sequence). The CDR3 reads CASSPYDRDRDTQYF. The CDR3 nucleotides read TGTGCCAGCAGCCCCTACGACAGGGATCGAGATACGCAGTATTTT.

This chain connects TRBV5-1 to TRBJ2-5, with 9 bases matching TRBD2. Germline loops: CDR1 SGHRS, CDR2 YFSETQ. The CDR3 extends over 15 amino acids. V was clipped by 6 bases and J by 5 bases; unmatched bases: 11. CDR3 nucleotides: TGCGCCAGCAAGTTGCGGGAGGGCCCTCAGGAGACCCAGTACTTC. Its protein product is CASKLREGPQETQYF. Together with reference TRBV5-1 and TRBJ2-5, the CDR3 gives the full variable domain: KAGVTQTPRYLIKTRGQQVTLSCSPISGHRSVSWYQQTPGQGLQFLFEYFSETQRNKGNFPGRFSGRQFSNSRSEMNVSTLELGDSALYLCASKLREGPQETQYFGPGTRLLVL.

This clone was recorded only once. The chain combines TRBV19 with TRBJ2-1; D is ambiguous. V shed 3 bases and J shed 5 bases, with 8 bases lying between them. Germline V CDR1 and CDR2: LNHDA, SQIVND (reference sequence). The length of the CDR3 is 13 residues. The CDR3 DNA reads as TGTGCCAGTAGTATGGGCTCTAACAATGAGCAGTTCTTC. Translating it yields CASSMGSNNEQFF.

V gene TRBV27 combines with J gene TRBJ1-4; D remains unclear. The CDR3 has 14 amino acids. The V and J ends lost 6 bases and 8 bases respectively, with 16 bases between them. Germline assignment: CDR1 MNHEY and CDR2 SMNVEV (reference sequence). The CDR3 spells CASSHGGMPEKLFF. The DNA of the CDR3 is TGTGCCAGCAGCCATGGTGGCATGCCCGAAAAACTGTTTTTT.

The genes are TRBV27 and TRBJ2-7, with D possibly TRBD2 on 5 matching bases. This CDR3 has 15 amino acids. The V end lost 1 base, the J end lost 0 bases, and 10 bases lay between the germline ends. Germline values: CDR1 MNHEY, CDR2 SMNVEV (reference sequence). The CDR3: CASSLFGVSSYEQYF. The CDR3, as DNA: TGTGCCAGCAGTTTATTCGGGGTTAGCTCCTACGAGCAGTACTTC.

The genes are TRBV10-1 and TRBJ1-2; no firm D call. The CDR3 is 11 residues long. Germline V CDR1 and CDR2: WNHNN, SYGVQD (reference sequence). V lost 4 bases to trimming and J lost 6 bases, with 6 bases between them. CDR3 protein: CASSGHNGYTF. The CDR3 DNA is TGCGCCAGCAGTGGACACAATGGCTACACCTTC.

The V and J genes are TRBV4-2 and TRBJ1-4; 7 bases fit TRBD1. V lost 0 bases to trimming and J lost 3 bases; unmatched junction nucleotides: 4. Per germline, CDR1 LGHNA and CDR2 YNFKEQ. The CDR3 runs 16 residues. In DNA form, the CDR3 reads TGTGCCAGCAGCCAAGAGGGGGGGACAGCTAATGAAAAACTGTTTTTT. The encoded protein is CASSQEGGTANEKLFF.

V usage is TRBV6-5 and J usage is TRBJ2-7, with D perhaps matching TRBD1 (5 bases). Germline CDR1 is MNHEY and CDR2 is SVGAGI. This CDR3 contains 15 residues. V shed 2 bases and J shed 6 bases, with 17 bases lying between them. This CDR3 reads CASSYRTSSRAEQYF. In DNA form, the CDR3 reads TGTGCCAGCAGTTACCGTACCTCCTCCAGGGCCGAGCAGTACTTC.

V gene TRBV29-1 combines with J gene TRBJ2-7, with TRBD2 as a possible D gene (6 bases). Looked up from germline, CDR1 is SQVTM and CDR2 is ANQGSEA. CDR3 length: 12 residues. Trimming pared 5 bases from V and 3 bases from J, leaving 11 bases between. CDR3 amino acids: CSVLFSGYEQYF. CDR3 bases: TGCAGCGTTCTTTTTAGCGGCTACGAGCAGTACTTC.

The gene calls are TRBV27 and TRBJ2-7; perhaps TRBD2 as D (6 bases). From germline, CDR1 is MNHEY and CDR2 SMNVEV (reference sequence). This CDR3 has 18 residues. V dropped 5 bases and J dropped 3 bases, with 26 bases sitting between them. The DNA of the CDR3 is TGTGCCAGCAGTACCTCGGACCGGCGGGGACGGCAGTTCTACGAGCAGTACTTC. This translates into CASSTSDRRGRQFYEQYF.

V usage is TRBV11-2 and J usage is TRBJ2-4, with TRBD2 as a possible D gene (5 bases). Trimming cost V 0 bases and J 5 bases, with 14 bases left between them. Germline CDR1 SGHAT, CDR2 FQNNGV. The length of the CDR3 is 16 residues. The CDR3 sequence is CASSLEFAGGENIQYF. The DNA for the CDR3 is TGTGCCAGCAGCTTAGAATTCGCAGGAGGAGAAAACATTCAGTACTTC.

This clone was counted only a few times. This chain's CDR3 is CASSKRSGNTIYF. CDR3 DNA: TGTGCCAGCAGCAAGCGGTCTGGAAACACCATATATTTT. The rearrangement joins TRBV21-1 to TRBJ1-3. TRBV21-1 represents a pseudogene. The CDR3 has 13 amino acids.

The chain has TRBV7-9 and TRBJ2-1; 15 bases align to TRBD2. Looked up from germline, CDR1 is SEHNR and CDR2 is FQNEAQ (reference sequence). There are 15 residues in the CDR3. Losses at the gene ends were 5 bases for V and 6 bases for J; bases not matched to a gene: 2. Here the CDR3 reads CASSKGLAGGNEQFF. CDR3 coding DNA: TGTGCCAGCAGCAAGGGACTAGCGGGAGGCAATGAGCAGTTCTTC.

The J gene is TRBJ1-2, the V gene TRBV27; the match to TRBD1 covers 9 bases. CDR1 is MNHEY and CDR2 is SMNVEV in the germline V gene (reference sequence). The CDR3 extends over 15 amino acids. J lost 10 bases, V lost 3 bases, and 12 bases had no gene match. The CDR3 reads CASSLEQGAAVDYTF. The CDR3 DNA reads TGTGCCAGCAGTTTGGAACAGGGGGCTGCAGTTGACTACACCTTC.

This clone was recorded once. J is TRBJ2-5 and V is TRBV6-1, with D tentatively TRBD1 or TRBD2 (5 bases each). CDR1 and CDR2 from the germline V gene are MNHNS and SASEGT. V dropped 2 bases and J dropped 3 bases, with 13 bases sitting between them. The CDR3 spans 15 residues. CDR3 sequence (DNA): TGTGCCAGCAGTGAATTCGGGGCTCAGAAAGAGACCCAGTACTTC. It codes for CASSEFGAQKETQYF.

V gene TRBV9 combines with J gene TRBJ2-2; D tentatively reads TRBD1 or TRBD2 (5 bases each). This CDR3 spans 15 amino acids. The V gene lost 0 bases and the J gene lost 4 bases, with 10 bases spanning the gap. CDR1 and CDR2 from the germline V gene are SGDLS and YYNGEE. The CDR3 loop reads CASSVVGGVTGELFF. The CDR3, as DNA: TGTGCCAGCAGCGTAGTTGGGGGAGTCACCGGGGAGCTGTTTTTT. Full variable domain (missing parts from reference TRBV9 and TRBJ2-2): DSGVTQTPKHLITATGQRVTLRCSPRSGDLSVYWYQQSLDQGLQFLIQYYNGEERAKGNILERFSAQQFPDLHSELNLSSLELGDSALYFCASSVVGGVTGELFFGEGSRLTVL.